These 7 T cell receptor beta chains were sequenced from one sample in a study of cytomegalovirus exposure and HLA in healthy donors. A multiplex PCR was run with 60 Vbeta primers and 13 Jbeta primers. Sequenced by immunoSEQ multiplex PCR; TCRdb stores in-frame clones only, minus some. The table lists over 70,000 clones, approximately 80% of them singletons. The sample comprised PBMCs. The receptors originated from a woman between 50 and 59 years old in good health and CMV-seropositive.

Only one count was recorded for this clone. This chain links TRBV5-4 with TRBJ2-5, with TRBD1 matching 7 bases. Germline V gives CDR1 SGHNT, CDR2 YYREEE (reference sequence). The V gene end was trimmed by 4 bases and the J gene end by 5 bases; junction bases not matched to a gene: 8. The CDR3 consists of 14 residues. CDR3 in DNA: TGTGCCAGCAGCCCGAGTCTGACAGGGGAGACCCAGTACTTC. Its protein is CASSPSLTGETQYF.

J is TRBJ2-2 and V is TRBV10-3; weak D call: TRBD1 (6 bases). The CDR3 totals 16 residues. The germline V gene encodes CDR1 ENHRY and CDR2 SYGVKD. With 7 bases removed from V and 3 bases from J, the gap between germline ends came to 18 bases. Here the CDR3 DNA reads TGTGCCATCACGCGTAATGGGCCAGGGGACACCGGGGAGCTGTTTTTT. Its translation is CAITRNGPGDTGELFF.

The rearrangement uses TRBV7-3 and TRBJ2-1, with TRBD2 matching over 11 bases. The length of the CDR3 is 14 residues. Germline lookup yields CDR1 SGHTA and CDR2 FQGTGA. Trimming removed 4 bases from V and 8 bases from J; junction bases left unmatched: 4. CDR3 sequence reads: CASSSGLAVHEQFF. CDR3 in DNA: TGTGCCAGCAGCTCGGGACTAGCGGTGCATGAGCAGTTCTTC.

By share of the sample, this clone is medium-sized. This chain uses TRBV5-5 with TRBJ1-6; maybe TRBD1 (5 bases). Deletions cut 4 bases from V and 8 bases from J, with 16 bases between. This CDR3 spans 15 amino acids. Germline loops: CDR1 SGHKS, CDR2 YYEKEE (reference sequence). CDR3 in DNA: TGTGCCAGCAGCGCAGTAGGGGAGGTGTATTCACCCCTCCACTTT. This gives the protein CASSAVGEVYSPLHF.

The CDR3 spells CASSPWTSGPQETQYF. As DNA, the CDR3 is TGTGCCAGTAGTCCGTGGACTAGCGGGCCGCAAGAGACCCAGTACTTC. The J gene is TRBJ2-5, the V gene TRBV19; 11 bases line up with TRBD2. Per germline, CDR1 LNHDA and CDR2 SQIVND (reference sequence). V shed 5 bases, J shed 2 bases, and the junction held 7 bases outside the gene matches. This CDR3 is 16 amino acids long.

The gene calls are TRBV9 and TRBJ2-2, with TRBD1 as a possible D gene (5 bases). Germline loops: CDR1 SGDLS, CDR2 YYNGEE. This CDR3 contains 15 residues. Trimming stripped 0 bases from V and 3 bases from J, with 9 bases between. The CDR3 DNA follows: TGTGCCAGCAGCGTAGCACAGGTAGACACCGGGGAGCTGTTTTTT. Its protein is CASSVAQVDTGELFF.

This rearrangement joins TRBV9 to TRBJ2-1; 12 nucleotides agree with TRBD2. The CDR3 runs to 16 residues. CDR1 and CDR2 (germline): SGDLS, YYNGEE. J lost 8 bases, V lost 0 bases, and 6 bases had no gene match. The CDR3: CASSVAPGLAGHEQFF. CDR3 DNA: TGTGCCAGCAGCGTAGCCCCGGGACTAGCGGGCCATGAGCAGTTCTTC.